This TCR beta chain was sequenced in a study of T cell responses to AZD1222 COVID-19 vaccine. Overall study: Analysis merged second doses at about 4 or about 12 weeks.

The CDR3 totals 14 residues. The germline V gene has CDR1 SGHTA and CDR2 FQGNSA. V was shortened by 1 base and J by 3 bases, with 9 bases between the two germline ends. The method was immunoSEQ multiplex PCR; TCRdb's version includes in-frame clones alone and lacks a portion of them. The table records 160,000 or so clones, approximately 91% of them present only once. Regarding this clone: What it binds is unknown.

Overall study results and limits: Spike as a whole was targeted by vaccine-associated CD4 TCRs, dominant at 160-218 and 743-854. Clonal diversity was possibly underestimated, and white British individuals and females predominated among donors. Nearly half of spike-specific TCRs reportedly target unmutated variant regions.

V and J are TRBV7-2 and TRBJ1-2, with D uncertain. The sequencing used peripheral blood, collected on day 0 of AZD1222 vaccination. The source of this sequence is an adult in good health. In nucleotides, the CDR3 is TGTGCCAGCAGCTTAGGCTCAGCCGACTATGGCTACACCTTC. Translation: CASSLGSADYGYTF.